The 14 T cell receptor beta chains listed next were all sequenced from one sample in a study of T cell repertoires in cytomegalovirus infection. MiXCR was run by TCRdb on the reads, yielding one entry per CDR3 protein. This sample has approximately 500,000 distinct CDR3 sequences, with more than 30% found just once. No cognate antigen is known for these TCRs. The material was cultured PBMCs, obtained from culture after CMV antigen stimulation. Receptors were obtained from a human donor in good health (CMV status not recorded). Some clones in this sample may be carry-over from other donors' samples.

This chain connects TRBV19 to TRBJ2-7; TRBD1 is a possible D gene (6 bases). The CDR3 is 13 residues long. Germline assignment: CDR1 LNHDA and CDR2 SQIVND (reference sequence). The V end lost 4 bases, the J end lost 4 bases, and 11 bases lay between the germline ends. CDR3 residues: CASSNRVGYEQYV. CDR3 sequence (DNA): TGTGCCAGTAGTAACAGGGTGGGATACGAGCAGTACGTC.

The gene calls are TRBV7-6 and TRBJ2-2; D is unclear. The V gene lost 1 base and the J gene lost 1 base, with 16 bases spanning the gap. The CDR3 extends over 18 amino acids. Germline V lookup: CDR1 SGHVS, CDR2 FNYEAQ. The DNA of the CDR3 is TGTGCCAGCAGCTTAGGGGCCCTTAGGCCGGGGAACACCGGGGAGCTGTTTTTT. Translated: CASSLGALRPGNTGELFF.

The rearrangement uses TRBV27 and TRBJ2-1; 8 nucleotides agree with TRBD2. Per germline, CDR1 MNHEY and CDR2 SMNVEV (reference sequence). Germline trimming cut 4 bases from V and 5 bases from J; bases unmatched to any gene: 7. The CDR3 is 15 residues long. The CDR3 DNA sequence: TGTGCCAGCAGTTCCAGACTAGCGAAAAACAATGAGCAGTTCTTC. Its translation: CASSSRLAKNNEQFF.

This clonotype has a single count. The genes are TRBV5-1 and TRBJ2-7, with TRBD1 matching over 8 bases. The CDR3 totals 13 residues. CDR1 and CDR2 from the germline V gene are SGHRS and YFSETQ. Trimming took 3 bases from V and 3 from J; bases not matched to a gene: 2. CDR3 residues: CASSSDRVYEQYF. DNA of the CDR3: TGCGCCAGCAGCTCGGACAGGGTCTACGAGCAGTACTTC. The variable domain in full, with the rest retrieved from reference TRBV5-1 and TRBJ2-7, is KAGVTQTPRYLIKTRGQQVTLSCSPISGHRSVSWYQQTPGQGLQFLFEYFSETQRNKGNFPGRFSGRQFSNSRSEMNVSTLELGDSALYLCASSSDRVYEQYFGPGTRLTVT.

The chain joins TRBV19 to TRBJ1-5; tentatively, D is TRBD1 (6 bases). Germline values: CDR1 LNHDA, CDR2 SQIVND (reference sequence). The CDR3 has 15 amino acids. With 1 base removed from V and 6 bases from J, the gap between germline ends came to 13 bases. The CDR3 DNA reads TGTGCCAGTAGTATAGTACTCCTAGGGGGTCAGCCCCAGCATTTT. Translated: CASSIVLLGGQPQHF.

This clonotype showed up just a few times. The V call is TRBV20-1, the J call TRBJ2-5; D uncertain. The CDR3 sequence is 11 residues long. Germline V lookup: CDR1 DFQATT, CDR2 SNEGSKA (reference sequence). The V end lost 3 bases, the J end lost 2 bases, and 4 bases lay between the germline ends. Here the CDR3 reads CSASGQETQYF. The CDR3, as DNA: TGCAGTGCTAGCGGACAAGAGACCCAGTACTTC.

This clonotype occurred a few times. V gene TRBV2 combines with J gene TRBJ2-7; the match to TRBD1 covers 7 bases. The CDR3 is made up of 13 amino acids. Germline CDR1 and CDR2: SNHLY and FYNNEI. J was trimmed by 2 bases and V by 7 bases; bases with no gene match: 5. CDR3 amino acids: CASNTGTAYEQYF. The CDR3 DNA reads as TGTGCCAGCAACACCGGGACAGCCTACGAGCAGTACTTC.

The chain combines TRBV7-2 with TRBJ2-3, with D maybe TRBD1 (6 bases). Per the germline V gene, CDR1 is SGHTA and CDR2 is FQGNSA. The length of the CDR3 is 16 residues. V was shortened by 1 base and J by 2 bases, with 13 bases between the two germline ends. CDR3 sequence: CASSLVGAAYTDTQYF. The DNA for the CDR3 is TGTGCCAGCAGCTTAGTGGGGGCTGCATACACAGATACGCAGTATTTT. The full variable domain, in which reference TRBV7-2 and TRBJ2-3 provide the parts outside the CDR3, is GAGVSQSPSNKVTEKGKDVELRCDPISGHTALYWYRQSLGQGLEFLIYFQGNSAPDKSGLPSDRFSAERTGGSVSTLTIQRTQQEDSAVYLCASSLVGAAYTDTQYFGPGTRLTVL.

This chain joins TRBV19 and TRBJ1-1; D not certain. V lost 2 bases and J lost 0, with 10 bases in between. The length of the CDR3 is 15 residues. Germline V CDR1 and CDR2: LNHDA, SQIVND (reference sequence). The CDR3 sequence: CASSITAMMNTEAFF. CDR3 in DNA: TGTGCCAGTAGTATAACAGCGATGATGAACACTGAAGCTTTCTTT.

This clonotype was counted at least ten times. The chain has TRBV5-1 and TRBJ1-2; tentatively, D is TRBD1 (5 bases). V lost 0 bases and J 5 bases, leaving 20 bases between the germline ends. This CDR3 region has 17 residues. The germline gives CDR1 SGHRS, CDR2 YFSETQ. CDR3 residues: CASSLVSGRAKGYGYTF. The CDR3 region has the DNA TGCGCCAGCAGCTTGGTATCTGGCCGGGCGAAGGGGTATGGCTACACCTTC.

The V gene is TRBV27, the J gene TRBJ2-5, with 8 bases matching TRBD2. J lost 5 bases, V lost 4 bases, and 15 bases had no gene match. Germline lookup yields CDR1 MNHEY and CDR2 SMNVEV (reference sequence). The CDR3 has 17 residues. The CDR3 sequence is CASSSTQQKREWETQYF. The DNA of the CDR3 is TGTGCCAGCAGTTCAACCCAACAAAAGCGGGAGTGGGAGACCCAGTACTTC.

The V and J genes are TRBV19 and TRBJ2-1, with a possible D match to TRBD1 (5 bases). Germline loops: CDR1 LNHDA, CDR2 SQIVND (reference sequence). The CDR3 is 14 amino acids. V was pared by 4 bases and J by 2 bases, with 9 bases between. CDR3 nucleotides: TGTGCCAGTAGTACGACAGAGACCTACAATGAGCAGTTCTTC. This gives the protein CASSTTETYNEQFF.

J is TRBJ2-1 and V is TRBV6-2 or TRBV6-3; D tentatively reads TRBD1 or TRBD2 (5 bases each). The CDR3 is 16 amino acids. Germline CDR1 MNHEY, CDR2 SVGEGT. Trimming left V 10 bases short and J 10 bases short, with 29 bases between. The CDR3 loop is CATGASTNGVPGEQFF. CDR3 nucleotide sequence: TGTGCCACCGGGGCAAGCACTAATGGAGTCCCGGGGGAGCAGTTCTTC.

This chain connects TRBV2 to TRBJ2-7, with 13 bases fitting TRBD2. V lost 7 bases and J lost 7; bases outside the gene matches: 4. CDR3 length: 13 residues. Germline lookup yields CDR1 SNHLY and CDR2 FYNNEI. The CDR3 region has the DNA TGTGCCAGCAACATACTAGCGGGAGGGGAGCAGTACGTC. Protein product: CASNILAGGEQYV.